This T cell receptor delta chain was obtained from a study of Vδ1+ human thymocytes. CDR1 is TSWWSYY, CDR2 QGS, per germline. Trimming took 3 bases from V and 0 from J, leaving 20 bases between them. The length of the CDR3 is 18 residues. Study results and limitations: Thymic TRG and TRD repertoires appeared highly polyclonal. TRD repertoires were essentially private, unlike widely shared TRG clonotypes. Around 18% of thymic delta-chain sequences were Vdelta2, with few Vdelta3, unlike blood Vdelta1+ controls.

Extracted RNA was reverse transcribed into cDNA. Pooled V-gene forward primers with one constant-region reverse primer generated the CDR3 amplicons by multiplex PCR. TCRdb re-called clones from the multiplex PCR reads via CATT. The sample holds around 76,000 delta-chain clones, around 35% seen once. Thymocytes were sorted as CD3+ TCRVdelta1+ TCRVdelta2- after alphabeta T cell depletion. Sorted Vdelta1+ thymocytes were about 96% to 99.6% pure. This clone came up a few times. Its antigen is as yet unknown. Sample: Vdelta1+ gamma-delta thymocytes from the thymus. Subset reported: FACS-sorted CD3+ TCRalphabeta- TCRVdelta1+ TCRVdelta2- thymocytes. This clonotype originated in a boy younger than two who had congenital heart surgery. The chain carries TRDV1 and TRDJ1, with D perhaps being TRDD2 or TRDD3 (7 bases each). The CDR3 region has the DNA TGTGCTCTTGGGGACCATTTTTCCTACTGGGGATACACCGATAAACTCATCTTT. It is translated as CALGDHFSYWGYTDKLIF.